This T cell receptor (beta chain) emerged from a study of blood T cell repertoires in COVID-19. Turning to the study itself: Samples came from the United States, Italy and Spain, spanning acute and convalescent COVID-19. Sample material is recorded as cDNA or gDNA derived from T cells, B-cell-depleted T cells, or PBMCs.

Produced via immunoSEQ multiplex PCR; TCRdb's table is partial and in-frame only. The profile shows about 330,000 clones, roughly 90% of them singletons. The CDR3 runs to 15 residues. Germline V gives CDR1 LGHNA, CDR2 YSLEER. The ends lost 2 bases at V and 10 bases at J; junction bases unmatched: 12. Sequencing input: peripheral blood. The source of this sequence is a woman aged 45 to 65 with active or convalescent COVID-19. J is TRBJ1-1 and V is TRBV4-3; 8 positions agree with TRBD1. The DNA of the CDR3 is TGCGCCAGCAGCCAAATAGGACAGGGAGGACGACCAGCTTTCTTT. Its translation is CASSQIGQGGRPAFF.